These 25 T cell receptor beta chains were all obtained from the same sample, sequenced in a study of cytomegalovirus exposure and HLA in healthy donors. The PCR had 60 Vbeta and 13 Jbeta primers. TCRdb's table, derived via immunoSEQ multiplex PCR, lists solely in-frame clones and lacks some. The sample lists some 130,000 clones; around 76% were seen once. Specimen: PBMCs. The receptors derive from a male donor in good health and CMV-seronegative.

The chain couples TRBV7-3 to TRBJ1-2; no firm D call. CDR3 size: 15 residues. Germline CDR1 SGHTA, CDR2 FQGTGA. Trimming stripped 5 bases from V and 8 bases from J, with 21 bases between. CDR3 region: CASSPEPGSSSGYTF. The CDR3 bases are TGTGCCAGCAGCCCCGAGCCAGGTTCGTCGAGCGGCTACACCTTC.

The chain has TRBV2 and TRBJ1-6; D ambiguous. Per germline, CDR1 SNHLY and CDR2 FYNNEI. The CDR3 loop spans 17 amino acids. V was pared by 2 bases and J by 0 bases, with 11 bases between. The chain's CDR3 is CASSEQLHSSYNSPLHF. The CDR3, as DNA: TGTGCCAGCAGTGAACAGCTCCACAGCTCCTATAATTCACCCCTCCACTTT. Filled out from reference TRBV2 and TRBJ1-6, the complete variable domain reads EPEVTQTPSHQVTQMGQEVILRCVPISNHLYFYWYRQILGQKVEFLVSFYNNEISEKSEIFDDQFSVERPDGSNFTLKIRSTKLEDSAMYFCASSEQLHSSYNSPLHFGNGTRLTVT.

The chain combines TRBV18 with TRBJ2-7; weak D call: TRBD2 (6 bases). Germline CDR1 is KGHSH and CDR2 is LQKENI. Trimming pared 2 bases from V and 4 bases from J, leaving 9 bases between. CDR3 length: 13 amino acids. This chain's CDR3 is CASSPVAGYEQYF. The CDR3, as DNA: TGTGCCAGCTCACCAGTTGCGGGGTACGAGCAGTACTTC.

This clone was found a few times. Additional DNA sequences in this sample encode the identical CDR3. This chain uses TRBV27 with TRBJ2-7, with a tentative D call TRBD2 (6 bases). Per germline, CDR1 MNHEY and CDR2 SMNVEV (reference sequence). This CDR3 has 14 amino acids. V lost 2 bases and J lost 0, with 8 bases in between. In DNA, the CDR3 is TGTGCCAGCAGTTTAGGGGGGAGCTCCTACGAGCAGTACTTC. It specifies CASSLGGSSYEQYF.

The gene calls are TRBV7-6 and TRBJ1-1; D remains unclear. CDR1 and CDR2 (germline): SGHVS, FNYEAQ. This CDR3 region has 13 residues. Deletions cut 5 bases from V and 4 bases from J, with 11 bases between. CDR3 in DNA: TGTGCCAGCAGCCCCGAGGGCATCACTGAAGCTTTCTTT. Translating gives CASSPEGITEAFF.

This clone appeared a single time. In DNA, the CDR3 is TGTGCCAGCAGTCCAAGGAGCTCCTACGAGCAGTACTTC. Its protein is CASSPRSSYEQYF. The rearrangement uses TRBV27 and TRBJ2-5; D is unresolved. The DNA end is more similar to TRBJ2-7, so the J call may be wrong. Per germline, CDR1 MNHEY and CDR2 SMNVEV (reference sequence). The CDR3 runs 13 residues.

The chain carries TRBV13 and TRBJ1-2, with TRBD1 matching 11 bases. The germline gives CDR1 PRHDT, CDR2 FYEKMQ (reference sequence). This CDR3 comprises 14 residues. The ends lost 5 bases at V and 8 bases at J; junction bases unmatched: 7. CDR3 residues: CASSPGQGDRGYTF. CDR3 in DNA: TGTGCCAGCAGCCCGGGACAGGGGGACCGGGGCTACACCTTC.

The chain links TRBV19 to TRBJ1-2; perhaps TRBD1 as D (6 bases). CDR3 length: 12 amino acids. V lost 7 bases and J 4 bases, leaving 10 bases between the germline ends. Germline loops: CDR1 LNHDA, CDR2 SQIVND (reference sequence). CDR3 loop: CASTIQGYGYTF. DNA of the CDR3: TGTGCCAGTACAATACAGGGCTATGGCTACACCTTC.

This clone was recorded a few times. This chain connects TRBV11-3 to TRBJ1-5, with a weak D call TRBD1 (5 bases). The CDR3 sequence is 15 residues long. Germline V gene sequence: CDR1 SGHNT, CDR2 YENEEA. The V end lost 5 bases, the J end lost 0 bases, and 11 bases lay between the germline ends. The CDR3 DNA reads TGTGCCAGCAGCCGAACAGGTTATAGCAATCAGCCCCAGCATTTT. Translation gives CASSRTGYSNQPQHF.

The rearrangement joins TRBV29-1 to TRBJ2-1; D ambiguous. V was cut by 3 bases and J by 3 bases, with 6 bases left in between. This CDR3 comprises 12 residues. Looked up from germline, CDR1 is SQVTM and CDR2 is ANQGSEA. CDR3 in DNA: TGCAGCGTTGAGGCAGTCTACAATGAGCAGTTCTTC. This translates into CSVEAVYNEQFF.

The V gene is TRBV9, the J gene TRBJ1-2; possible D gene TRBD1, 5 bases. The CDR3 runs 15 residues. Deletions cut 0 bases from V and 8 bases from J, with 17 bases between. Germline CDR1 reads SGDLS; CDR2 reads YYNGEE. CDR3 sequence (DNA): TGTGCCAGCAGCGTAGACGGGGGGAACCTTATGGGCTACACCTTC. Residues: CASSVDGGNLMGYTF.

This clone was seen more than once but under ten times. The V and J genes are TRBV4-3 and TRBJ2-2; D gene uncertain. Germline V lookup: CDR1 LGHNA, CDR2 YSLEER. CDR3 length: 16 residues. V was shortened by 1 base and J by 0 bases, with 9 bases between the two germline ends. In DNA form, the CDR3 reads TGCGCCAGCAGCCAAGTTGAGACAACGAACACCGGGGAGCTGTTTTTT. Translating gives CASSQVETTNTGELFF.

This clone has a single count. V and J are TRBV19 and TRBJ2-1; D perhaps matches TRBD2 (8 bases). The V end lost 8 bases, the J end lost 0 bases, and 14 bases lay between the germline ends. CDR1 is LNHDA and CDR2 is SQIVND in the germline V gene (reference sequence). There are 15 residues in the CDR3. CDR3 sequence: CASRGGQLSYNEQFF. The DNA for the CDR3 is TGTGCCAGTCGGGGGGGACAGCTCTCCTACAATGAGCAGTTCTTC.

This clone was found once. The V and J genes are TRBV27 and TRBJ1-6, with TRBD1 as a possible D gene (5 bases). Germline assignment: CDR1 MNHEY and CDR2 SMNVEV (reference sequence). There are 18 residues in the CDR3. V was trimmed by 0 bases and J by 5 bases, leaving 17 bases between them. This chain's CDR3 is CASSLSSAGPSNNSPLHF. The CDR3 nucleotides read TGTGCCAGCAGTTTATCGAGTGCGGGACCCTCAAATAATTCACCCCTCCACTTT.

The CDR3 here is CASSTEGTSGRWEQFF. CDR3 in DNA: TGTGCCAGCAGCACAGAGGGGACTAGCGGGAGGTGGGAGCAGTTCTTC. V is TRBV11-2 and J is TRBJ2-1; TRBD2 aligns across 15 bases. Trimming at V came to 5 bases and at J to 10 bases, leaving 9 bases not matched to a gene. Per the germline V gene, CDR1 is SGHAT and CDR2 is FQNNGV. This CDR3 is built from 16 residues.

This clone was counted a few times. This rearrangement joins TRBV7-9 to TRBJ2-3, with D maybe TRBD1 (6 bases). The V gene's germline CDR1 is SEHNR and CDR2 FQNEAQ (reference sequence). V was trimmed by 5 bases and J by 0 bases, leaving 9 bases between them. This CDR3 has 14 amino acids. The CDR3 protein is CASSITGSTDTQYF. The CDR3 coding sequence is TGTGCCAGCAGCATCACAGGGAGCACAGATACGCAGTATTTT.

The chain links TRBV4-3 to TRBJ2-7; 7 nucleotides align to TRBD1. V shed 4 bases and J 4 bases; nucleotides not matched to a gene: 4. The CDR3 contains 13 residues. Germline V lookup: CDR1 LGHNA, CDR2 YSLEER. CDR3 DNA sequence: TGCGCCAGCAGCCTTGGGACAGCTTACGAGCAGTACTTC. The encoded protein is CASSLGTAYEQYF.

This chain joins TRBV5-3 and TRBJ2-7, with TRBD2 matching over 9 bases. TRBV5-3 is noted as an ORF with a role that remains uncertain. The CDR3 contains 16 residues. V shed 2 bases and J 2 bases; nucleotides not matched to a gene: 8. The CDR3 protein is CARSFPTSGLAYEQYF. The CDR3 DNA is TGTGCCAGAAGCTTCCCGACTAGCGGTTTAGCCTACGAGCAGTACTTC.

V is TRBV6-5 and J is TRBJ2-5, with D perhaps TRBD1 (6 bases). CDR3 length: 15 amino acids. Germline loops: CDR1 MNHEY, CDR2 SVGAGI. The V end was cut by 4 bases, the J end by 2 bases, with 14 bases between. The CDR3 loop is CASSSSDRDQETQYF. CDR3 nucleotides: TGTGCCAGCAGTTCCTCGGACAGAGATCAAGAGACCCAGTACTTC.

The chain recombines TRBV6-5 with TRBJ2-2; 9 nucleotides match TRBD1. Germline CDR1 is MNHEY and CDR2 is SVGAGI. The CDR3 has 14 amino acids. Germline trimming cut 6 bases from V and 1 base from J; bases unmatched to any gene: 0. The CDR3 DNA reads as TGTGCCAGCAGGACAGGGGGGAACACCGGGGAGCTGTTTTTT. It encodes CASRTGGNTGELFF.

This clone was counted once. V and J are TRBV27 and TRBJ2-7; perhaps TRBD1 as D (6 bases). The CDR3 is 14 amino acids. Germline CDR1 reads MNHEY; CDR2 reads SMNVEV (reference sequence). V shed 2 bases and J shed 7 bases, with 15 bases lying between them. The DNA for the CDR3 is TGTGCCAGCAGTTTAATCAGGGGAGTGGTGGAGCAGTACTTC. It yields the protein CASSLIRGVVEQYF.

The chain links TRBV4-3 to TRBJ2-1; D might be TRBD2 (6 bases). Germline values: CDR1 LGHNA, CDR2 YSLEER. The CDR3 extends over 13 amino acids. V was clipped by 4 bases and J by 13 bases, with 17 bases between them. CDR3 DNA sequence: TGCGCCAGCAGCCCCATGGTGGGGGGACCCCAGTTCTTC. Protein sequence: CASSPMVGGPQFF.

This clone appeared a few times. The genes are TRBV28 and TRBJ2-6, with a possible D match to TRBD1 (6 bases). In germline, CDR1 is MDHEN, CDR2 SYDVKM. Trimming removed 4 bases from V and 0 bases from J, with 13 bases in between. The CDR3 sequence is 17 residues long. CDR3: CASSSTQGRSGANVLTF. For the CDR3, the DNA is TGTGCCAGCAGTTCGACACAGGGTCGCTCTGGGGCCAACGTCCTGACTTTC.

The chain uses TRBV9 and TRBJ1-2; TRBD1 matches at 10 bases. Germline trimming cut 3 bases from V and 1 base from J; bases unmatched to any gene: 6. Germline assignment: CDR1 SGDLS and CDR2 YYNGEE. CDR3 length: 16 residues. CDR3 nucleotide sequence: TGTGCCAGCAGCGACCCGAGGACAGGGGGTAACTATGGCTACACCTTC. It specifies CASSDPRTGGNYGYTF. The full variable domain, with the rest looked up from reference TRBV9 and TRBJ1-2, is DSGVTQTPKHLITATGQRVTLRCSPRSGDLSVYWYQQSLDQGLQFLIQYYNGEERAKGNILERFSAQQFPDLHSELNLSSLELGDSALYFCASSDPRTGGNYGYTFGSGTRLTVV.

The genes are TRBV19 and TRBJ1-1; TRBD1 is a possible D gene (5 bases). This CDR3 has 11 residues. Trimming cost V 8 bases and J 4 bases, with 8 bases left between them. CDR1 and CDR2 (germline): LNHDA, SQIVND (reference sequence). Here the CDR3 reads CASGRGTEAFF. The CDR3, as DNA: TGTGCCAGTGGGAGGGGCACTGAAGCTTTCTTT.